This T cell receptor beta chain emerged from a study of blood T cell repertoires in COVID-19. TCRdb's table, derived via immunoSEQ multiplex PCR, lists solely in-frame clones and lacks some. Of roughly 570,000 clones in the sample, approximately 88% were seen once. Looked up from germline, CDR1 is MDHEN and CDR2 is SYDVKM. This CDR3 comprises 14 residues. With 5 bases clipped from V and 6 bases from J, the junction kept 8 bases outside the gene matches. The chain couples TRBV28 to TRBJ2-3; 7 nucleotides line up with TRBD1. Sequences were obtained from peripheral blood. This sequence was found in a woman aged 50 to 60 with COVID-19, enrolled during active disease. The CDR3 DNA reads as TGTGCCAGCAGTCCGCAGGGGGAAACGGATACGCAGTATTTT. Translating it yields CASSPQGETDTQYF.